These 19 T cell receptor beta chains came from one sample sequenced in a study of CD8 T cells in Susac syndrome. Random hexamers primed reverse transcription of roughly 0.5 to 1 ug RNA. TCRdb used MiXCR to reprocess the immunoSEQ multiplex PCR reads, holding one entry per CDR3 protein. The table lists around 170,000 distinct CDR3 sequences, 92% of them singletons. The sample was CD4+ T cells from PBMCs. These receptors were collected from a human donor in good health.

This clonotype appeared a few times. The chain employs TRBV7-2 and TRBJ2-1; TRBD2 matches 7 bases. Trimming at V came to 4 bases and at J to 11 bases, leaving 8 bases not matched to a gene. The germline V gene has CDR1 SGHTA and CDR2 FQGNSA. This CDR3 has 13 amino acids. The CDR3: CASSSPGGRKQFF. The CDR3 DNA follows: TGTGCCAGCAGCTCCCCCGGGGGGAGGAAGCAGTTCTTC.

CDR3 sequence (DNA): TGCGCCAGCAGCTGGCTGGGGACAGGGGGCGCCGGGACCCAGTACTTC. This codes for CASSWLGTGGAGTQYF. The chain couples TRBV5-1 to TRBJ2-5; the match to TRBD1 covers 12 bases. Germline assignment: CDR1 SGHRS and CDR2 YFSETQ. J gave up 7 bases and V 3 bases, and 10 bases lay outside the gene matches. The CDR3 runs 16 residues.

V is TRBV6-2 or TRBV6-3 and J is TRBJ1-1; perhaps TRBD1 as D (5 bases). Germline CDR1 is MNHEY and CDR2 is SVGEGT. Trimming took 5 bases from V and 11 from J, leaving 15 bases between them. There are 12 residues in the CDR3. In nucleotides, the CDR3 is TGTGCCAGCAGTAAAGGGGTATCTGGCGCTTTCTTT. Amino acid sequence: CASSKGVSGAFF.

The genes are TRBV30 and TRBJ2-1, with TRBD1 as a possible D gene (6 bases). Germline V gives CDR1 GTSNPN, CDR2 SVGIG (reference sequence). The CDR3 extends over 14 amino acids. V lost 4 bases and J lost 4, with 14 bases in between. The CDR3 sequence: CAWTVGTPYNEQFF. The CDR3 DNA sequence: TGTGCCTGGACAGTGGGGACACCATACAATGAGCAGTTCTTC.

This chain connects TRBV28 to TRBJ1-2; no firm D call. The CDR3 extends over 14 amino acids. Germline lookup yields CDR1 MDHEN and CDR2 SYDVKM. The V end lost 6 bases, the J end lost 8 bases, and 19 bases lay between the germline ends. CDR3 coding DNA: TGTGCCAGCAGGCCTGCGGCAATACGGCGGGGCTACACCTTC. Translating it yields CASRPAAIRRGYTF.

The CDR3 DNA is TGCAGTGCTAGACTCCCCGTAGGACAGGGGCCGAACACCGGGGAGCTGTTTTTT. Protein product: CSARLPVGQGPNTGELFF. The rearrangement joins TRBV20-1 to TRBJ2-2, with 9 nucleotides matching TRBD1. V dropped 2 bases and J dropped 0; count of bases not matched to a gene: 10. Germline CDR1 reads DFQATT; CDR2 reads SNEGSKA (reference sequence). The CDR3 is 18 residues long.

The chain carries TRBV20-1 and TRBJ1-4; 7 nucleotides match TRBD1. There are 14 residues in the CDR3. V shed 4 bases, J shed 8 bases, and the junction held 10 bases outside the gene matches. The germline V gene has CDR1 DFQATT and CDR2 SNEGSKA (reference sequence). In DNA form, the CDR3 reads TGCAGTGCTACCCTGGGGACAGCGAGCGAAAAACTGTTTTTT. Protein product: CSATLGTASEKLFF.

J is TRBJ2-1 and V is TRBV9; the match to TRBD2 covers 8 bases. The CDR3 is 16 residues long. With V trimmed by 4 bases and J by 4 bases, 10 bases remained unmatched. Germline V lookup: CDR1 SGDLS, CDR2 YYNGEE. As DNA, the CDR3 is TGTGCCAGCAGCTTAGAGGGGCTAGCGGGTTACAATGAGCAGTTCTTC. Its protein product is CASSLEGLAGYNEQFF.

The rearrangement joins TRBV5-1 to TRBJ2-3; unclear D gene. Trimming left V 0 bases short and J 0 bases short, with 8 bases between. The CDR3 is 15 amino acids. Germline V CDR1 and CDR2: SGHRS, YFSETQ. The CDR3 protein is CASSLGQLSTDTQYF. In DNA form, the CDR3 reads TGCGCCAGCAGCTTGGGGCAGCTTAGCACAGATACGCAGTATTTT.

This clonotype was observed once. This chain links TRBV4-3 with TRBJ2-3; 9 nucleotides line up with TRBD2. This CDR3 is built from 18 residues. The trim removed 4 bases at V and 3 bases at J, leaving 14 bases unmatched. The germline V gene encodes CDR1 LGHNA and CDR2 YSLEER. CDR3 sequence reads: CASSLRGGTAGGTDTQYF. The CDR3 DNA reads TGCGCCAGCAGCCTCCGAGGGGGGACTGCGGGGGGGACAGATACGCAGTATTTT.

This clonotype was observed a few times. The chain is built from TRBV7-3 and TRBJ2-7; weak D call: TRBD2 (5 bases). The V gene's germline CDR1 is SGHTA and CDR2 FQGTGA. Trimming shortened V by 5 bases and J by 0 bases, and 14 bases separated the two germline ends. The CDR3 is made up of 15 amino acids. CDR3 region: CASSPAPGSSYEQYF. The CDR3 DNA is TGTGCCAGCAGCCCTGCCCCGGGGAGCTCCTACGAGCAGTACTTC. Drawing the rest from reference TRBV7-3 and TRBJ2-7, the complete variable domain is GAGVSQTPSNKVTEKGKYVELRCDPISGHTALYWYRQSLGQGPEFLIYFQGTGAADDSGLPNDRFFAVRPEGSVSTLKIQRTERGDSAVYLCASSPAPGSSYEQYFGPGTRLTVT.

The chain combines TRBV6-2 or TRBV6-3 with TRBJ2-5; D might be TRBD2 (7 bases). The V gene's germline CDR1 is MNHEY and CDR2 SVGEGT. The CDR3 consists of 15 residues. The V gene lost 6 bases and the J gene lost 5 bases, with 19 bases spanning the gap. The CDR3 here is CASSPRGAVRETQYF. CDR3 nucleotide sequence: TGTGCCAGCAGCCCACGGGGGGCCGTCAGGGAGACCCAGTACTTC.

This CDR3 reads CASRIQGANTGELFF. DNA for the CDR3: TGTGCCAGCAGGATACAGGGCGCGAACACCGGGGAGCTGTTTTTT. The chain has TRBV27 and TRBJ2-2, with D maybe TRBD1 (6 bases). Germline CDR1 is MNHEY and CDR2 is SMNVEV (reference sequence). The CDR3 has 15 amino acids. Trimming pared 6 bases from V and 0 bases from J, leaving 11 bases between.

CDR3 residues: CASSIRGLGANVLTF. CDR3 coding DNA: TGTGCCAGCAGCATTAGGGGGCTTGGGGCCAACGTCCTGACTTTC. V and J are TRBV7-9 and TRBJ2-6; 7 bases align to TRBD1. V shed 5 bases, J shed 3 bases, and the junction held 4 bases outside the gene matches. The CDR3 extends over 15 amino acids. CDR1 is SEHNR, CDR2 FQNEAQ, per germline (reference sequence).

The J gene is TRBJ2-5, the V gene TRBV30; no reliable D call. Trimming shortened V by 4 bases and J by 5 bases, and 11 bases separated the two germline ends. This CDR3 has 12 residues. The V gene's germline CDR1 is GTSNPN and CDR2 SVGIG (reference sequence). The CDR3 nucleotides are TGTGCCTGGACCCCCGCACCGGAGACCCAGTACTTC. Translated, it gives CAWTPAPETQYF.

This chain links TRBV4-1 with TRBJ2-7; D is perhaps TRBD2 (6 bases). This CDR3 contains 16 residues. Trimming took 4 bases from V and 2 from J, leaving 18 bases between them. Germline CDR1 MGHRA, CDR2 YSYEKL. Here the CDR3 reads CASSPVGTARPYEQYF. DNA of the CDR3: TGCGCCAGCAGCCCAGTTGGGACTGCCAGACCCTACGAGCAGTACTTC.

This sequence joins TRBV6-5 and TRBJ1-6; tentative D call: TRBD1 (5 bases). CDR3 size: 15 residues. V lost 0 bases and J 6 bases, leaving 9 bases between the germline ends. Germline V gene sequence: CDR1 MNHEY, CDR2 SVGAGI. CDR3 loop: CASSYSGRPNSPLHF. The DNA of the CDR3 is TGTGCCAGCAGTTACTCGGGACGGCCTAATTCACCCCTCCACTTT.

The chain is built from TRBV6-2 or TRBV6-3 and TRBJ2-7; tentative D call: TRBD1 (5 bases). The germline gives CDR1 MNHEY, CDR2 SVGEGT. The CDR3 totals 13 residues. V lost 7 bases to trimming and J lost 3 bases, with 13 bases between them. The CDR3 nucleotides read TGTGCCAGCAAAGGCAGGGCAGTCTACGAGCAGTACTTC. It is translated as CASKGRAVYEQYF.

The rearrangement uses TRBV29-1 and TRBJ1-5, with 7 positions matching TRBD1. From germline, CDR1 is SQVTM and CDR2 ANQGSEA. The CDR3 length is 14 residues. Trimming cost V 6 bases and J 0 bases; bases outside gene matches: 5. CDR3 residues: CSVRGQYSNQPQHF. The DNA of the CDR3 is TGCAGCGTGAGGGGACAGTATAGCAATCAGCCCCAGCATTTT.